This note documents a single TCR beta chain sequence. This record comes from a study of blood T cell repertoires in COVID-19. About the study: T cells, B-cell-depleted T cells, or PBMCs supplied cDNA or gDNA.

The CDR3 is 16 residues long. V was trimmed by 5 bases and J by 7 bases, leaving 18 bases between them. Germline assignment: CDR1 LNHDA and CDR2 SQIVND (reference sequence). Original processing methods: Scientists estimated how many nucleated cells there were by amplifying reference gene primers. The method was immunoSEQ multiplex PCR; TCRdb's version includes in-frame clones alone and lacks a portion of them. That table furnishes V, J and clone size, whereas the DNA furnished D and trimming. The data hold about 250,000 clones, with less than 85% observed a single time. The material sequenced was peripheral blood. The clonotype comes from a woman aged 80 or older with active or convalescent COVID-19. This chain joins TRBV19 and TRBJ1-6, with D possibly matching TRBD1 (5 bases). The CDR3 sequence is CASSPAQTAGNSPLHF. The CDR3 DNA sequence: TGTGCCAGTAGTCCCGCCCAGACAGCCGGGAATTCACCCCTCCACTTT.